A few counts support the clone carrying this T cell receptor beta chain. What it binds is not known. The data originate from a study of T cell repertoires in cytomegalovirus infection. For the study at large: Public TCR beta signatures were indicative of both CMV infection and a matching HLA type.

V was pared by 4 bases and J by 10 bases, with 23 bases between. Germline CDR1 reads LNHDA; CDR2 reads SQIVND (reference sequence). There are 17 residues in the CDR3. Overall study findings and caveats: Dominating the ex vivo response were TCR beta clonotypes that were CMV-specific and HLA-C-restricted. Identification of carriers of CMV plus the relevant HLA was performed using cumulative public TCR beta family frequency.

TCRdb reprocessed the reads via MiXCR and lists one record per CDR3 protein. Here the sample spans about 150,000 distinct CDR3 sequences, 23% being singletons. The receptor's source is a human donor in good health (CMV status not recorded). Some clones in this sample may be carry-over from other donors' samples. Sequenced sample: PBMCs. This rearrangement joins TRBV19 to TRBJ1-6; weak D call: TRBD1 (6 bases). The CDR3 sequence: CASSTRVVGRGESPLHF. The CDR3 DNA reads as TGTGCCAGTAGTACCAGAGTGGTGGGCAGGGGCGAGTCACCCCTCCACTTT.